One sample yielded the 23 T cell receptor beta chains listed below, sequenced in a study of somatic mutations in cytotoxic T cells in rheumatoid arthritis. Profiled with immunoSEQ multiplex PCR; TCRdb holds only in-frame clones, not every one. Of roughly 11,000 clones listed, about 80% are singletons. The specimen was CD8+ T cells sorted from blood. These receptors were obtained from an adult with rheumatoid arthritis.

The chain links TRBV4-1 to TRBJ2-1; TRBD2 might be the D (5 bases). Germline V gene sequence: CDR1 MGHRA, CDR2 YSYEKL. The CDR3 sequence is 18 residues long. V lost 1 base and J lost 0, with 16 bases in between. Here the CDR3 reads CASSQVPPREFSYNEQFF. The DNA of the CDR3 is TGCGCCAGCAGCCAAGTTCCCCCGAGGGAGTTCTCCTACAATGAGCAGTTCTTC.

This chain joins TRBV27 and TRBJ1-5; 10 nucleotides line up with TRBD1. This CDR3 has 15 residues. Germline CDR1 MNHEY, CDR2 SMNVEV (reference sequence). Germline trimming cut 5 bases from V and 2 bases from J; bases unmatched to any gene: 3. DNA for the CDR3: TGTGCCAGCAGTGTCGGGACAGGGGGCAATCAGCCCCAGCATTTT. Protein sequence: CASSVGTGGNQPQHF.

Only a few counts were recorded for this clone. V usage is TRBV5-6 and J usage is TRBJ1-2; weak D call: TRBD1 (6 bases). Germline CDR1 SGHDT, CDR2 YYEEEE. The V end lost 1 base, the J end lost 6 bases, and 10 bases lay between the germline ends. The CDR3 has 13 amino acids. DNA of the CDR3: TGTGCCAGCAGCTTGACAGGGCCCCATGGCTACACCTTC. Amino acids: CASSLTGPHGYTF.

This sequence joins TRBV7-2 and TRBJ2-7, with 7 positions matching TRBD1. The V segment lost 0 bases and the J segment 3 bases; nucleotides outside the gene matches: 8. The CDR3 extends over 16 amino acids. In germline, CDR1 is SGHTA, CDR2 FQGNSA. The CDR3 reads CASSLAGRQGVYEQYF. The CDR3, as DNA: TGTGCCAGCAGCTTAGCTGGACGACAGGGAGTCTACGAGCAGTACTTC.

This clone showed up just a few times. The chain joins TRBV7-8 to TRBJ2-7; D not resolved. The CDR3 has 13 amino acids. Trimming cost V 0 bases and J 5 bases, with 8 bases left between them. Germline V gives CDR1 SGHVS, CDR2 FQNEAQ. The CDR3: CASSLAISNEQYF. The CDR3 DNA reads TGTGCCAGCAGCTTAGCGATCTCGAACGAGCAGTACTTC.

The chain links TRBV4-2 to TRBJ1-1; TRBD1 agrees at 8 bases. Unmatched junction bases numbered 7, after V lost 6 bases and J lost 1 base. The CDR3 spans 15 residues. Per germline, CDR1 LGHNA and CDR2 YNFKEQ. The CDR3 bases are TGTGCCAGCAGGGGAAGGACAGGGAAGAACACTGAAGCTTTCTTT. Encoded protein: CASRGRTGKNTEAFF.

This chain uses TRBV30 with TRBJ1-1, with D uncertain. Trimming removed 4 bases from V and 2 bases from J, with 8 bases in between. Germline CDR1 is GTSNPN and CDR2 is SVGIG (reference sequence). The CDR3 is 12 amino acids. The CDR3 sequence is CAWNSDNTEAFF. Here the CDR3 DNA reads TGTGCCTGGAACTCTGACAACACTGAAGCTTTCTTT.

The V call is TRBV5-1, the J call TRBJ2-7; D is unresolved. The germline V and J ends were trimmed by 0 bases and 3 bases, with 10 bases remaining between them. This CDR3 contains 14 residues. Germline values: CDR1 SGHRS, CDR2 YFSETQ. The CDR3 nucleotides read TGCGCCAGCAGCTTGGGCGCGGATCACTACGAGCAGTACTTC. This codes for CASSLGADHYEQYF.

There are a few counts of this clone. The gene calls are TRBV9 and TRBJ1-1; D call uncertain. This CDR3 is built from 14 residues. Germline-derived CDR1 and CDR2 are SGDLS and YYNGEE. Trimming removed 1 base at V and 2 bases at J, with 9 bases between. The CDR3 here is CASSVRDLNTEAFF. Here the CDR3 DNA reads TGTGCCAGCAGCGTACGGGATCTCAACACTGAAGCTTTCTTT.

The J gene is TRBJ1-4, the V gene TRBV13; D gene unclear. Germline values: CDR1 PRHDT, CDR2 FYEKMQ (reference sequence). The CDR3 totals 16 residues. V gave up 0 bases and J gave up 4 bases, with 12 bases separating them. The CDR3 spells CASSLGSVAGNEKLFF. As DNA, the CDR3 is TGTGCCAGCAGCTTAGGGTCGGTGGCGGGTAATGAAAAACTGTTTTTT. The whole variable domain, remainder taken from reference TRBV13 and TRBJ1-4, is AAGVIQSPRHLIKEKRETATLKCYPIPRHDTVYWYQQGPGQDPQFLISFYEKMQSDKGSIPDRFSAQQFSDYHSELNMSSLELGDSALYFCASSLGSVAGNEKLFFGSGTQLSVL.

The chain uses TRBV11-3 and TRBJ2-7; 7 nucleotides line up with TRBD2. This CDR3 has 12 amino acids. Germline V gene data show CDR1 as SGHNT and CDR2 as YENEEA. V shed 6 bases and J 6 bases; nucleotides not matched to a gene: 5. The CDR3 coding sequence is TGTGCCAGCAGTGGCGGGGGTGGCGAGCAGTACTTC. It codes for CASSGGGGEQYF.

V gene TRBV27 combines with J gene TRBJ2-7; D possibly corresponds to TRBD1 (6 bases). Per the germline V gene, CDR1 is MNHEY and CDR2 is SMNVEV (reference sequence). This CDR3 contains 18 residues. V was clipped by 5 bases and J by 3 bases, with 26 bases between them. CDR3 coding DNA: TGTGCCAGCAGTAGGTTCGGTAGGACCGGGACAAGCTACTACGAGCAGTACTTC. This encodes CASSRFGRTGTSYYEQYF.

This clone was observed once. The chain joins TRBV28 to TRBJ2-3; possible D gene TRBD1, 6 bases. The CDR3 has 14 amino acids. In germline, CDR1 is MDHEN, CDR2 SYDVKM. Between the trimmed V and J ends, which lost 5 bases and 0 bases, there was a span of 9 bases. The CDR3 DNA follows: TGTGCCAGCAGTAATGACAGGAGCACAGATACGCAGTATTTT. Its protein product is CASSNDRSTDTQYF. Full variable domain (outside the CDR3, taken from reference TRBV28 and TRBJ2-3): DVKVTQSSRYLVKRTGEKVFLECVQDMDHENMFWYRQDPGLGLRLIYFSYDVKMKEKGDIPEGYSVSREKKERFSLILESASTNQTSMYLCASSNDRSTDTQYFGPGTRLTVL.

J is TRBJ1-5 and V is TRBV28; the D is unclear. The V end was cut by 5 bases, the J end by 6 bases, with 14 bases between. This CDR3 has 14 residues. CDR1 is MDHEN and CDR2 is SYDVKM in the germline V gene. CDR3 in amino acids: CASSLLGKGQPQHF. In nucleotides, the CDR3 is TGTGCCAGCAGTCTTCTCGGGAAGGGTCAGCCCCAGCATTTT. The entire variable domain, with the rest obtained from reference TRBV28 and TRBJ1-5, is as follows: DVKVTQSSRYLVKRTGEKVFLECVQDMDHENMFWYRQDPGLGLRLIYFSYDVKMKEKGDIPEGYSVSREKKERFSLILESASTNQTSMYLCASSLLGKGQPQHFGDGTRLSIL.

V and J are TRBV4-3 and TRBJ1-6; 8 bases fit TRBD1. The CDR3 extends over 17 amino acids. After removal of 1 base from V and 6 bases from J, the junction contained 8 bases not matched to a gene. Germline CDR1 reads LGHNA; CDR2 reads YSLEER. CDR3: CASSQASGGDGNSPLHF. CDR3 bases: TGCGCCAGCAGCCAAGCATCAGGGGGCGACGGTAATTCACCCCTCCACTTT.

The rearrangement links TRBV9 to TRBJ2-7, with TRBD2 as a possible D gene (5 bases). This CDR3 is 12 amino acids long. V lost 0 bases and J lost 6, with 7 bases in between. Germline CDR1 is SGDLS and CDR2 is YYNGEE. The CDR3 is CASSVGESEQYF. CDR3 DNA sequence: TGTGCCAGCAGCGTAGGGGAGTCCGAGCAGTACTTC.

J is TRBJ2-5 and V is TRBV27, with 10 bases matching TRBD2. Germline CDR1 is MNHEY and CDR2 is SMNVEV (reference sequence). With 0 bases clipped from V and 3 bases from J, the junction kept 13 bases outside the gene matches. The CDR3 runs 19 residues. CDR3 DNA sequence: TGTGCCAGCAGTTTATCGAGAGCCCTAGCGGGGGCCCCAAAAGAGACCCAGTACTTC. Translating gives CASSLSRALAGAPKETQYF.

J is TRBJ2-3 and V is TRBV7-8; D call uncertain. From germline, CDR1 is SGHVS and CDR2 FQNEAQ. V lost 1 base to trimming and J lost 2 bases, with 10 bases between them. CDR3 length: 15 residues. The CDR3 DNA sequence: TGTGCCAGCAGCTTAGTTCCCAGGCCCACAGATACGCAGTATTTT. It yields the protein CASSLVPRPTDTQYF.

This sequence joins TRBV27 and TRBJ2-2; 7 bases match TRBD1. V gave up 7 bases and J gave up 6 bases; unmatched junction bases: 11. The CDR3 loop spans 15 amino acids. CDR1 and CDR2 from the germline V gene are MNHEY and SMNVEV (reference sequence). The CDR3 nucleotides read TGTGCCAGCAACTTTCAGGGGGTTGATTCCGGGGAGCTGTTTTTT. It is translated as CASNFQGVDSGELFF.

The chain couples TRBV13 to TRBJ1-2; D is undetermined. Trimming removed 6 bases at V and 12 bases at J, with 14 bases between. The germline V gene encodes CDR1 PRHDT and CDR2 FYEKMQ (reference sequence). This CDR3 spans 11 amino acids. The CDR3 spells CASSLLGEDTF. DNA for the CDR3: TGTGCCAGCAGTTTACTGGGCGAGGACACCTTC.

This sequence joins TRBV27 and TRBJ2-1, with TRBD1 matching 7 bases. The CDR3 contains 12 residues. Per the germline V gene, CDR1 is MNHEY and CDR2 is SMNVEV (reference sequence). V shed 6 bases and J 9 bases; nucleotides not matched to a gene: 5. The CDR3 reads CASSPQGIEQFF. In nucleotides, the CDR3 is TGTGCCAGCAGCCCACAGGGGATTGAGCAGTTCTTC.

The V gene is TRBV30, the J gene TRBJ2-7; D is ambiguous. Germline V gene data show CDR1 as GTSNPN and CDR2 as SVGIG (reference sequence). This CDR3 is built from 13 residues. V gave up 2 bases and J gave up 7 bases, with 15 bases separating them. The CDR3 bases are TGTGCCTGGAGTCTCCGTTCGGCGAGGGAGCAGTACTTC. As protein: CAWSLRSAREQYF.

The gene calls are TRBV7-3 and TRBJ2-7; tentatively, D is TRBD2 (6 bases). Germline V gives CDR1 SGHTA, CDR2 FQGTGA. The V end was cut by 2 bases, the J end by 2 bases, with 13 bases between. The CDR3 totals 15 residues. For the CDR3, the DNA is TGTGCCAGCAGCTTACTAGGAGGGGCCCCCTACGAGCAGTACTTC. Encoded protein: CASSLLGGAPYEQYF.